This TCR beta chain originates from a study of molecular identifiers for immune sequencing clone quantification. Germline V gene sequence: CDR1 SGHNT, CDR2 YYREEE (reference sequence). V lost 3 bases and J lost 6; bases outside the gene matches: 7. The CDR3 extends over 15 amino acids. Study-wide findings and caveats: Among around 1 million naive cells, spiked Jurkat TCR RNA from a single cell was reportedly detectable.

This clonotype was seen more than once but under ten times. Its specificity is unknown. Methods described previously were used for bulk TCR libraries, and listed TCR primers were applied. Each CDR3 protein gets one entry after TCRdb re-called the PCR reads with MiXCR. This sample has about 500,000 distinct CDR3 sequences, with about 21% found just once. CD8+CD4-CCR7+CD45RA+ sorting gave the naive CD8 T cells. What was sequenced was naive CD8+ T cells from blood, with Jurkat cell RNA spiked in. Subset described: FACS-sorted CD8+CD4-CCR7+CD45RA+ naive T cells. The receptor comes from a human donor in good health. Some libraries in this study had Jurkat cell RNA spiked in. The chain has TRBV5-4 and TRBJ1-4, with 8 bases identical to TRBD1. The CDR3 spells CASSSDRALDEKLFF. CDR3 DNA sequence: TGTGCCAGCAGCTCGGACAGGGCGTTAGATGAAAAACTGTTTTTT.